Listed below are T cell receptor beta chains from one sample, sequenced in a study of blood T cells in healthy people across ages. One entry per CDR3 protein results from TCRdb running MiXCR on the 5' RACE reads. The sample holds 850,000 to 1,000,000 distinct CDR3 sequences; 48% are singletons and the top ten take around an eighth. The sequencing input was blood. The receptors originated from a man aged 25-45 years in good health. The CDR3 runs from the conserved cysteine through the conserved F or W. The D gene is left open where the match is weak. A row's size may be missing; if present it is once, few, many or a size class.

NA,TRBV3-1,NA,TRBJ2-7,TGTGCCAGCAGCCACGTCGACAGCCCCTACGAGCAGTACTTC,CASSHVDSPYEQYF
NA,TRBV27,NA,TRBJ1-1,TGTGCCAGCAGTAGGGCTCCGGAGAACACTGAAGCTTTCTTT,CASSRAPENTEAFF
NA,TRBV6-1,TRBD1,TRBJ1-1,TGTGCCAGCAGTGAGGCCCTGACAGGGTTTCCCACTGAAGCTTTCTTT,CASSEALTGFPTEAFF
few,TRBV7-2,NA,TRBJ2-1,TGTGCCAGCAGCTTAGCGGTCGCGAGCTACAATGAGCAGTTCTTC,CASSLAVASYNEQFF
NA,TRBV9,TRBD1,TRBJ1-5,TGTGCCAGCAGCCCAACCGGACAGGGGGCGGATCAGCCCCGGCATTTT,CASSPTGQGADQPRHF
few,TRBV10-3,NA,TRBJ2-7,TGTGCCATCGGAGACCCCGGGGGCGCCTTATACGAGCAGTACTTC,CAIGDPGGALYEQYF
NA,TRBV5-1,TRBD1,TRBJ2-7,TGCGCCAGCTGGAGGGACAGGGAAAAAGAGCAGTACTTC,CASWRDREKEQYF
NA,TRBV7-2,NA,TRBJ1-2,TGTGCCAGCAGCCCCGGGAGTTTCTATGGCTACACCTTC,CASSPGSFYGYTF
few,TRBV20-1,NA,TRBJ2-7,TGCAGTGCTAGAAATCCGGGGAACTCCTACGAGCAGTACTTC,CSARNPGNSYEQYF
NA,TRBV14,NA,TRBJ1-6,TGTGCCAGCGGCCAGTACAGGGCCTCCTATAATTCACCCCTCCACTTT,CASGQYRASYNSPLHF
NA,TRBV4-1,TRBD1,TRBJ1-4,TGCGCCAGCAGCCACCCTAGGACAGGGTCCAGTGAAAAACTGTTTTTT,CASSHPRTGSSEKLFF
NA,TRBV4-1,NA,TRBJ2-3,TGCGCCAGCAGCCAACAGGGTTACGACCTCACAGATACGCAGTATTTT,CASSQQGYDLTDTQYF
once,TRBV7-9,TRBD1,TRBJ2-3,TGTGCCAGCAGCTTCGGTGACAGGGGACCAGATACGCAGTATTTT,CASSFGDRGPDTQYF
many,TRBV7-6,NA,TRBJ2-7,TGTGCCAGCAGCCGAGGGGAAAACTACGAGCAGTACTTC,CASSRGENYEQYF
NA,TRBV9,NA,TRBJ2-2,TGTGCCAGCACCGGGGCTCTAGGGTATTCCGGGGAGCTGTTTTTT,CASTGALGYSGELFF
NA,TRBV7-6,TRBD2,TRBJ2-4,TGTGCCAGCAGCCCCCTAGCGGGGGAAGCCAAAAACATTCAGTACTTC,CASSPLAGEAKNIQYF
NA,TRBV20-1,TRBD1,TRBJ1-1,TGCAGTGCTGGGACAGGGATGAACACTGAAGCTTTCTTT,CSAGTGMNTEAFF
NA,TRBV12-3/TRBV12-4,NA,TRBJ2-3,TGTGCCAGCAGTTTGGGGCCGGGTATGAGGGCAGATACGCAGTATTTT,CASSLGPGMRADTQYF
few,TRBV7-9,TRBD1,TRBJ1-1,TGTGCCAGCAGCTTAGGGGACAGGGTCACTGAAGCTTTCTTT,CASSLGDRVTEAFF
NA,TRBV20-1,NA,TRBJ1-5,TGCAGTGCGCATACAGGGCCCAATCAGCCCCAGCATTTT,CSAHTGPNQPQHF
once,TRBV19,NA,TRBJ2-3,TGTGCCAGTACTAAACAGGGTTCAGATACGCAGTATTTT,CASTKQGSDTQYF
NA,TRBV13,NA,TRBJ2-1,TGTGCCAGCAGCTCCTCCCGGGACGGGTACAATGAGCAGTTCTTC,CASSSSRDGYNEQFF
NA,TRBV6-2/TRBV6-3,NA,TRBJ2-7,TGTGCCAGCAGTTACACAGGGAGCCACGAGCAGTACTTC,CASSYTGSHEQYF
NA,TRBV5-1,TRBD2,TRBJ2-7,TGCGCCAGCAGCAGCCCCGGGACTAGCGTCCACGAGCAGTACTTC,CASSSPGTSVHEQYF
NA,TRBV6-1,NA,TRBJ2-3,TGTGCCAGCAGTGAAGAGGCTGGCAGAGGGGCAGATACGCAGTATTTT,CASSEEAGRGADTQYF
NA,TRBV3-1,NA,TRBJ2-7,TGTGCCAACAGCCACTACAGGGCCGCTGGGGGCGAGCAGTACTTC,CANSHYRAAGGEQYF
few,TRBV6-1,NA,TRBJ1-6,TGTGCCAGCAGTGAAGAGGAGGGTGGGAATTCACCCCTCCACTTT,CASSEEEGGNSPLHF
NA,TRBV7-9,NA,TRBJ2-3,TGTGCCAGCAGTTTTGGGACCGACACAGATACGCAGTATTTT,CASSFGTDTDTQYF
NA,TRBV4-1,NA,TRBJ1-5,TGCGCCAGCAGCCAAGCGCAGGGCGGGCCCTTGGGCAATCAGCCCCAGCATTTT,CASSQAQGGPLGNQPQHF
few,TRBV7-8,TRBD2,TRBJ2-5,TGTGTCAGCAGCTTAGGCGGGGGGAGAGAGACCCAGTACTTC,CVSSLGGGRETQYF
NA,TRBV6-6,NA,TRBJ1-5,TGTGCCAGCCAGGAGTATAGCGATCAGCCCCAGCATTTT,CASQEYSDQPQHF
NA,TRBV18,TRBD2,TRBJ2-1,TGTGCCAGCTCACGGACTAGCGGGGGGCATGATGAGCAGTTCTTC,CASSRTSGGHDEQFF
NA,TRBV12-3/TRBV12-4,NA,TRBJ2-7,TGTGCCAGCAGTTTCCAGGGTCCCGGCGAGCAGTACTTC,CASSFQGPGEQYF
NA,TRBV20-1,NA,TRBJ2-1,TGCAGTGCAGGGAGGCAGAACAATGAGCAGTTCTTC,CSAGRQNNEQFF
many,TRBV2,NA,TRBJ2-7,TGTGCCAGCAGTGAAGTCGGGACAGCGGGCTACGAGCAGTACTTC,CASSEVGTAGYEQYF
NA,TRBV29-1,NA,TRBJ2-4,TGCAGCCGTCTACGGCCCCAGGTTCTACCAGAGCAGTACTTC,CSRLRPQVLPEQYF
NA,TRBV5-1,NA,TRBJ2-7,TGCGCCAGCCTACTAGCCGCTACCTACGAGCAGTACTTC,CASLLAATYEQYF
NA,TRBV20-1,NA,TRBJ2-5,TGCAGTGCAAGAGGCCAACAGTCCGGAGAGCAGTACTTC,CSARGQQSGEQYF
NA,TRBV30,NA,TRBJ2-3,TGTGCCTGGAGCCCTGGACCTCGCACAGATACGCAGTATTTT,CAWSPGPRTDTQYF
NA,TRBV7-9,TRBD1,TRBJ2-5,TGTGCCAGCAGCTCCACGGACAGGGGGCTGATACAAGAGACCCAGTTATTC,CASSSTDRGLIQETQLF
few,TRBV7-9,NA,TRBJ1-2,TGTGCCAGCAGCTTAAACACAGGGACTAACTATGGCTACACCTTC,CASSLNTGTNYGYTF
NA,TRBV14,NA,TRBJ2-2,TGTGCCAGCAGCCTCGTCGGAGGGGGGGCCCACGGGGAGCTGTTTTTT,CASSLVGGGAHGELFF